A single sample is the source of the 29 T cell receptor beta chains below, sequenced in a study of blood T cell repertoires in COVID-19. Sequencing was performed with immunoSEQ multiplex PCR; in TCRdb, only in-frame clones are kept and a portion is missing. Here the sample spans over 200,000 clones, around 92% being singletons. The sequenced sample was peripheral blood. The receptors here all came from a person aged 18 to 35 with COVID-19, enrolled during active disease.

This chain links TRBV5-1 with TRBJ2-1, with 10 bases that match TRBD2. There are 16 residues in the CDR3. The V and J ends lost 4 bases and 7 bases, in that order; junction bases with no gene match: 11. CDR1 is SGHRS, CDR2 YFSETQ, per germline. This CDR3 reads CASSPIPGTSENEQFF. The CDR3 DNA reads TGCGCCAGCAGCCCCATTCCCGGGACTAGCGAGAATGAGCAGTTCTTC. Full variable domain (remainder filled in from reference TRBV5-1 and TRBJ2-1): KAGVTQTPRYLIKTRGQQVTLSCSPISGHRSVSWYQQTPGQGLQFLFEYFSETQRNKGNFPGRFSGRQFSNSRSEMNVSTLELGDSALYLCASSPIPGTSENEQFFGPGTRLTVL.

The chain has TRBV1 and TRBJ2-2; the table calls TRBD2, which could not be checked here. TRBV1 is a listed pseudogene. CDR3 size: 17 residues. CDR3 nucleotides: TGCACCAGCAGCCAAGATGGGACTAGCGGGAACACCGGGGAGCTGTTTTTT. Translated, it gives CTSSQDGTSGNTGELFF.

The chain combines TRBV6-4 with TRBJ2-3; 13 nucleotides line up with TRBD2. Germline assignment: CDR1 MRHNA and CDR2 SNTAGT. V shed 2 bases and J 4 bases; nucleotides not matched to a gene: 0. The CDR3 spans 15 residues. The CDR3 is CASSDGLAGADTQYF. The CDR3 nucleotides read TGTGCCAGCAGTGACGGACTAGCGGGAGCAGATACGCAGTATTTT.

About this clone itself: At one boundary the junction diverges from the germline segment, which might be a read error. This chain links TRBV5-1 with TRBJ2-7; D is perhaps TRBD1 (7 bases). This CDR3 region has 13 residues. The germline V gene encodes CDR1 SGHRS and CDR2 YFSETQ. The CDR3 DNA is TGCGCCAGCAGCTTGGAGGTAGGAGGGGGCGAGGACTTC. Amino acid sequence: CASSLEVGGGEDF.

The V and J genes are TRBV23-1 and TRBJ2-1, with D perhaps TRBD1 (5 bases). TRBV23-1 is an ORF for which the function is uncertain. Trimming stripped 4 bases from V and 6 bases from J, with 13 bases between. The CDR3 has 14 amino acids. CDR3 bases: TGCGCCAGCAGTCCGTCCCGACAGATCAATGAGCAGTTCTTC. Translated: CASSPSRQINEQFF.

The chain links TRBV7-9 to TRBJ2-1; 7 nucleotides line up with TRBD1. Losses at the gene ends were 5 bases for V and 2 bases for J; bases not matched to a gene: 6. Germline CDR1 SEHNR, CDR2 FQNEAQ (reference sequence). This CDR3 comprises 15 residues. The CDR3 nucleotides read TGTGCCAGCAGCCCCCGACAGGGACCCTACAATGAGCAGTTCTTC. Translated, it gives CASSPRQGPYNEQFF.

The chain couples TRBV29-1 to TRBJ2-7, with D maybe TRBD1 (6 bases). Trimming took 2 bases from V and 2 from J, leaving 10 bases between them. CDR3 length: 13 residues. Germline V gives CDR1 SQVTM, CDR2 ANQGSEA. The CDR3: CSVESDRPYEQYF. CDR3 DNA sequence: TGCAGCGTTGAAAGCGACAGGCCCTACGAGCAGTACTTC.

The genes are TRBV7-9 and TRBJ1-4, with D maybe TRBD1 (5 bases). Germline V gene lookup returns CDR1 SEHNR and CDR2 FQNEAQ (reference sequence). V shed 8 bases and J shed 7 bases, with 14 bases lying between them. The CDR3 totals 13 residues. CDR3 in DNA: TGTGCCAGCGTCAAGGGGTCTGGTGAAAAACTGTTTTTT. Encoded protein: CASVKGSGEKLFF.

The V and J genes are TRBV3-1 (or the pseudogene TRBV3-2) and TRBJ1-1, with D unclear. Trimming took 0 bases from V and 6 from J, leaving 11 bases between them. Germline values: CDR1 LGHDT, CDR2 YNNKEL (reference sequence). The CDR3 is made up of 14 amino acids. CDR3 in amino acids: CASSQEISGAEAFF. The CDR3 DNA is TGTGCCAGCAGCCAAGAAATCTCGGGTGCTGAAGCTTTCTTT.

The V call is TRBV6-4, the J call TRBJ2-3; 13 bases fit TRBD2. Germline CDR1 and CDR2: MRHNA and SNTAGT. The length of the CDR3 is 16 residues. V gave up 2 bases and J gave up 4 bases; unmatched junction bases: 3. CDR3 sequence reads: CASSDQGLAGSDTQYF. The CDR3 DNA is TGTGCCAGCAGTGACCAGGGACTAGCGGGATCAGATACGCAGTATTTT.

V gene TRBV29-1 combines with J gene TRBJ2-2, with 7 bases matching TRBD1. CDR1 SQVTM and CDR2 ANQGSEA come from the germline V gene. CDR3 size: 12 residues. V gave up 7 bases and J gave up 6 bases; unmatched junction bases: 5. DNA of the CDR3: TGCAGCGCTAACAGGGGAGCCGGGGAGCTGTTTTTT. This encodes CSANRGAGELFF.

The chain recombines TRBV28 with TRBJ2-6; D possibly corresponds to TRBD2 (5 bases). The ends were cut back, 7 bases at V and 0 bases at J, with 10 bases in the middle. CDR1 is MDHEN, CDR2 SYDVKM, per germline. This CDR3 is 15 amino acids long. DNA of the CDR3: TGTGCCAGCACCCCCCGGGGCTCTGGGGCCAACGTCCTGACTTTC. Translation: CASTPRGSGANVLTF.

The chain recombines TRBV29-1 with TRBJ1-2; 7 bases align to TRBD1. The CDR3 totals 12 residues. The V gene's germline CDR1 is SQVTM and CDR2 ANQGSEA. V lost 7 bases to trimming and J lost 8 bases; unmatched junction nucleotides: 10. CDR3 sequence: CSAQLGQEGYTF. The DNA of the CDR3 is TGCAGCGCTCAACTAGGACAGGAGGGCTACACCTTC.

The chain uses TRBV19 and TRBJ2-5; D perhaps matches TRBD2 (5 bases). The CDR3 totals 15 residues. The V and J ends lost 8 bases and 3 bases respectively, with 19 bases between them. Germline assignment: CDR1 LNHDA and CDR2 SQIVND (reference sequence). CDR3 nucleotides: TGTGCCAGTCGGAAAAAAGCGGACCGGGAAGAGACCCAGTACTTC. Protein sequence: CASRKKADREETQYF.

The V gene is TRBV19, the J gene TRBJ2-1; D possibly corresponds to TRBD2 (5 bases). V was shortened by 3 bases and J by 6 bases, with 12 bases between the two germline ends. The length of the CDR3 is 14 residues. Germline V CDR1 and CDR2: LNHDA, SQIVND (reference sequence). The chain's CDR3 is CASSIIATRNEQFF. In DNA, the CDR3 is TGTGCCAGTAGTATTATAGCGACCCGCAATGAGCAGTTCTTC.

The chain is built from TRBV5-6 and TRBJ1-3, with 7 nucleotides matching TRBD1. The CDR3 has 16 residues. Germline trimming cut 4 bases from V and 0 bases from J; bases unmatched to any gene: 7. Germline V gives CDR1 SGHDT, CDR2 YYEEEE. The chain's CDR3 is CASSVDRPSSGNTIYF. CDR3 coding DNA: TGTGCCAGCAGCGTGGACAGGCCGAGCTCTGGAAACACCATATATTTT. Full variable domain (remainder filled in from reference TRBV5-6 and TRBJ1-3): DAGVTQSPTHLIKTRGQQVTLRCSPKSGHDTVSWYQQALGQGPQFIFQYYEEEERQRGNFPDRFSGHQFPNYSSELNVNALLLGDSALYLCASSVDRPSSGNTIYFGEGSWLTVV.

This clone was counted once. CDR3 DNA sequence: TGCGCCAGCAGCCCAGGACTAGCGGGAGAGGTTGAGACCCAGTACTTC. Residues: CASSPGLAGEVETQYF. The rearrangement joins TRBV5-1 to TRBJ2-5, with 13 bases identical to TRBD2. The germline V gene has CDR1 SGHRS and CDR2 YFSETQ. The CDR3 covers 16 residues. The ends lost 4 bases at V and 5 bases at J; junction bases unmatched: 8.

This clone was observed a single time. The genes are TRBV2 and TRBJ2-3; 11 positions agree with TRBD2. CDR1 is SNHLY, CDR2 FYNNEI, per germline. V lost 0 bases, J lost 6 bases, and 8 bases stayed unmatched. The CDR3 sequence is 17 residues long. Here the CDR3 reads CASSEAFGLAGGDTQYF. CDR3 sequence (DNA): TGTGCCAGCAGTGAAGCTTTTGGGCTAGCGGGAGGCGATACGCAGTATTTT.

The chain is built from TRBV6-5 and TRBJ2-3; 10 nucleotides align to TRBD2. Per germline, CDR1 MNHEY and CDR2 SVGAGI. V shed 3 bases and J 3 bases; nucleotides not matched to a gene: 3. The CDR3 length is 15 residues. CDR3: CASSYTSGNTDTQYF. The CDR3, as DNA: TGTGCCAGCAGTTATACTAGCGGGAATACAGATACGCAGTATTTT.

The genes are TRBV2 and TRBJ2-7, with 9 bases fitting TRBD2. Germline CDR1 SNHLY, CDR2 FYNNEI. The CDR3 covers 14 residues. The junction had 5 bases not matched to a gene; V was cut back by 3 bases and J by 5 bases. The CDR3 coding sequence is TGTGCCAGCAGTGATAGCGGGGGCACGAACGAGCAGTACTTC. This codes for CASSDSGGTNEQYF.

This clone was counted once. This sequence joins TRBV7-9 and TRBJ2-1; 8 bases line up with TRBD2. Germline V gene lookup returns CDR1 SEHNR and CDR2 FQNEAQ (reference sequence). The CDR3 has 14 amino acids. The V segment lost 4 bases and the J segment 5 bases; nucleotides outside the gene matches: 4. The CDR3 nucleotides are TGTGCCAGCAGCTCTGGACTAGCTGACAATGAGCAGTTCTTC. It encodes CASSSGLADNEQFF.

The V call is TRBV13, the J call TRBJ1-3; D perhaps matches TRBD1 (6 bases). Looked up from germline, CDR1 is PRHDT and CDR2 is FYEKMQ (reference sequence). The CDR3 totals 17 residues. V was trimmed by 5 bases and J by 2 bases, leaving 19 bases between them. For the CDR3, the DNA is TGTGCCAGCAGCCCCGCGAGGGGGTCCGTTCCTGGAAACACCATATATTTT. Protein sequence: CASSPARGSVPGNTIYF.

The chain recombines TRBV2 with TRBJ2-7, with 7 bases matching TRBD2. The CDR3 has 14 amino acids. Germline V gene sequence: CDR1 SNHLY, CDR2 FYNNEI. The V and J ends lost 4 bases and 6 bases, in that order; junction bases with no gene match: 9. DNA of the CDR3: TGTGCCAGCAGTGTGTCGCGGGAGTTAAGCGAGCAGTACTTC. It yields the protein CASSVSRELSEQYF.

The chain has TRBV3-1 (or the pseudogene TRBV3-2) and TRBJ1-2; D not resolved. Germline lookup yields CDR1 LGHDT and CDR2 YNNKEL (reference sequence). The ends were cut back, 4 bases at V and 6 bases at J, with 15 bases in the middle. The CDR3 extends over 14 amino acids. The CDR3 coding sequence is TGTGCCAGCAGCCCACCCGGGGTCCCGGATGGCTACACCTTC. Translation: CASSPPGVPDGYTF.

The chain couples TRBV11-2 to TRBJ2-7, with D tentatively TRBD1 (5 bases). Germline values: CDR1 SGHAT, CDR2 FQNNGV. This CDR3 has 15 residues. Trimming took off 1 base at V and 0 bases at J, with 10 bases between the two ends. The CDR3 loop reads CASSLGLGASYEQYF. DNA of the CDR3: TGTGCCAGCAGCTTAGGATTAGGGGCCTCCTACGAGCAGTACTTC.

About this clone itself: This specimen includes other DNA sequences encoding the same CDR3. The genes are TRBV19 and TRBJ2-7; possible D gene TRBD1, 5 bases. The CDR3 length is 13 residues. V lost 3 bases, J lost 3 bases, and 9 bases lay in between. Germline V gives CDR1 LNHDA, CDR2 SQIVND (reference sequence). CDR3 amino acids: CASSMGQGYEQYF. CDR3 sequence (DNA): TGTGCCAGTAGTATGGGGCAGGGCTACGAGCAGTACTTC.

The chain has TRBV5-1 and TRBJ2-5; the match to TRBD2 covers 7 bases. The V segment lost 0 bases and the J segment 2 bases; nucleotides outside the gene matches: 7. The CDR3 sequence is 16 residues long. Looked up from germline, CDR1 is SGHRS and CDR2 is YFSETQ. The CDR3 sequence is CASSLAGGIGQETQYF. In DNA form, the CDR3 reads TGCGCCAGCAGCTTGGCCGGGGGGATTGGGCAAGAGACCCAGTACTTC.

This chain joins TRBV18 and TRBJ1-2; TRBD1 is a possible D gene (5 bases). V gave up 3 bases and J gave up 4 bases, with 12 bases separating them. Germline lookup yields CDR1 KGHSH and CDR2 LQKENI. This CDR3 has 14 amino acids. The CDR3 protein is CASSPAGVIYGYTF. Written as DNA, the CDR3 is TGTGCCAGCTCACCGGCGGGGGTGATCTATGGCTACACCTTC.

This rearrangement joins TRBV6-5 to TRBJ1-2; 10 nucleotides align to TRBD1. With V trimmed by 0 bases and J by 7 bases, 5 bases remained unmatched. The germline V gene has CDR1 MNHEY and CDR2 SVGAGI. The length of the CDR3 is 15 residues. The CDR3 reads CASSYSGTGVAGYTF. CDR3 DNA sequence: TGTGCCAGCAGTTACTCGGGGACAGGGGTGGCTGGCTACACCTTC.